This TCR beta chain came from a study of T cell changes during pregnancy in multiple sclerosis. The assay was immunoSEQ multiplex PCR, and TCRdb's table has in-frame clones only and misses some. The sample has around 78,000 clones; approximately 93% are singletons. Only a few counts were recorded for this clone. V dropped 4 bases and J dropped 7 bases, with 14 bases sitting between them. The germline gives CDR1 MNHNS, CDR2 SASEGT. The CDR3 contains 13 residues. The sequence came from a female donor with multiple sclerosis, enrolled in a pregnancy study. The sequencing used peripheral blood, collected in the second trimester of pregnancy. The rearrangement joins TRBV6-1 to TRBJ2-7; D gene ambiguous. CDR3 amino acids: CASSGALPAEQYF. The DNA for the CDR3 is TGTGCCAGCAGTGGGGCCTTGCCCGCGGAGCAGTACTTC.